The next 6 T cell receptor beta chains were all read from a single sample in a study of blood T cell repertoires in COVID-19. The data were produced by immunoSEQ multiplex PCR, yet TCRdb's version contains in-frame clones alone and is incomplete. The data show more than 200,000 clones, approximately 79% seen once. Material for sequencing was peripheral blood. The receptors here all came from a middle-aged woman with active or convalescent COVID-19.

J is TRBJ2-1 and V is TRBV7-2; D perhaps matches TRBD2 (6 bases). V lost 5 bases, J lost 12 bases, and 11 bases lay in between. CDR3 length equals 11 residues. Germline CDR1 SGHTA, CDR2 FQGNSA. The DNA for the CDR3 is TGTGCCAGCAGCCCGGGGGTGGGGCAGTTCTTC. Translating it yields CASSPGVGQFF.

As regards this clone: Other DNA variants within this sample encode the same CDR3. The chain combines TRBV11-2 with TRBJ1-6; D uncertain. This CDR3 region has 13 residues. Germline V CDR1 and CDR2: SGHAT, FQNNGV. V shed 1 base and J shed 7 bases, with 5 bases lying between them. The DNA of the CDR3 is TGTGCCAGCAGCTTAGGTACAAATTCACCCCTCCACTTT. Translation gives CASSLGTNSPLHF.

The chain uses TRBV10-2 and TRBJ2-3, with TRBD2 matching over 11 bases. CDR1 WSHSY and CDR2 SAAADI come from the germline V gene. The V and J ends lost 6 bases and 4 bases, in that order; junction bases with no gene match: 0. This CDR3 spans 13 amino acids. CDR3 protein: CASRLAGADTQYF. The CDR3 DNA reads as TGCGCCAGCAGACTAGCGGGGGCAGATACGCAGTATTTT.

This chain links TRBV29-1 with TRBJ1-2, with D possibly matching TRBD1 (5 bases). The V gene's germline CDR1 is SQVTM and CDR2 ANQGSEA. The CDR3 has 11 residues. V lost 6 bases to trimming and J lost 6 bases, with 11 bases between them. The CDR3 region has the DNA TGCAGCGTCCTCAGGGTGAATGGCTACACCTTC. This encodes CSVLRVNGYTF. The variable domain in full, completed from reference TRBV29-1 and TRBJ1-2, reads SAVISQKPSRDICQRGTSLTIQCQVDSQVTMMFWYRQQPGQSLTLIATANQGSEATYESGFVIDKFPISRPNLTFSTLTVSNMSPEDSSIYLCSVLRVNGYTFGSGTRLTVV.

This chain links TRBV12-3 or TRBV12-4 with TRBJ1-3, with 7 bases matching TRBD1. CDR3 length: 13 residues. V was pared by 5 bases and J by 7 bases, with 5 bases of the junction left unmatched. For the CDR3, the DNA is TGTGCCAGCAGTCTAGACAGGGCCAACACCATATATTTT. Its translation is CASSLDRANTIYF.

The rearrangement links TRBV5-1 to TRBJ1-1; TRBD1 aligns across 8 bases. The germline V gene has CDR1 SGHRS and CDR2 YFSETQ. This CDR3 comprises 17 residues. J gave up 4 bases and V 1 base, and 12 bases lay outside the gene matches. The CDR3 spells CASSLLTGTGRSTEAFF. CDR3 bases: TGCGCCAGCAGCTTGTTAACCGGGACAGGAAGGAGCACTGAAGCTTTCTTT.